This TCR beta chain was retrieved from a study of beta chain features in type 1 diabetes. Study results and limitations: In the patient group, naive, central memory and Treg TCRB repertoires seemed more alike than in the healthy donor group. Type 1 diabetes patients showed a moderate but significant shortening of TCRB CDR3s in all four CD4+ subsets.

For this clone: No antigen is known for it.

CDR1 is SGHNT, CDR2 YYREEE, per germline (reference sequence). The CDR3 extends over 15 amino acids. After removal of 0 bases from V and 2 bases from J, the junction contained 2 bases not matched to a gene. The whole isolated RNA underwent reverse transcription, so sequencing captured expressed TCRB transcripts. Assay: immunoSEQ multiplex PCR; the TCRdb copy retains only in-frame clones and omits some. The table includes about 650,000 clones, around 11% detected once. Material for sequencing was naive CD4+ T cells from blood. The chain is built from TRBV5-4 and TRBJ1-2; the match to TRBD1 covers 9 bases. This receptor was taken from a man aged 30 to 39 with type 1 diabetes. This chain's CDR3 is CASSLAGQGNYGYTF. The DNA for the CDR3 is TGTGCCAGCAGCTTGGCCGGACAGGGGAACTATGGCTACACCTTC.